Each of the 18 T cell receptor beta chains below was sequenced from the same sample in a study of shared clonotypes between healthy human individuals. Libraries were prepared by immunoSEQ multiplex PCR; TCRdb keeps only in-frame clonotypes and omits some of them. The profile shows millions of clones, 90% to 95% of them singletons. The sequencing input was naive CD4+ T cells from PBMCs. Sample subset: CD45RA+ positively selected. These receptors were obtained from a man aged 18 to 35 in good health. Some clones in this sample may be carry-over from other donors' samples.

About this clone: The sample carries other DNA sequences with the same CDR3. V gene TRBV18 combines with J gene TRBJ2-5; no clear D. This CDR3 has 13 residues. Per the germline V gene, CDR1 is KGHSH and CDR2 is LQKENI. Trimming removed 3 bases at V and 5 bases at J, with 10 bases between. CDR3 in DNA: TGTGCCAGCTCACCGGTCGCCGGGGAGACCCAGTACTTC. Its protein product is CASSPVAGETQYF.

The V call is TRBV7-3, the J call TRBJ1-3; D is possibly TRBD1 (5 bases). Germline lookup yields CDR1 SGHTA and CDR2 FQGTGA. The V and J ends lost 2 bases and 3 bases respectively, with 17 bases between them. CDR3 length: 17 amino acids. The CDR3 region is CASSLGDGGASGNTIYF. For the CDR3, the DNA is TGTGCCAGCAGCTTAGGGGATGGCGGGGCCAGTGGAAACACCATATATTTT.

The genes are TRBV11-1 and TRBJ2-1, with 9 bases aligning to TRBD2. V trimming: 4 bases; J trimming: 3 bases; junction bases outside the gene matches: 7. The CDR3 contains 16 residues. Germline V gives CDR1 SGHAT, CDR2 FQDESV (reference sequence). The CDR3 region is CASSSGLATSYNEQFF. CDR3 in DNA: TGTGCCAGCAGCTCTGGACTAGCGACGAGCTACAATGAGCAGTTCTTC.

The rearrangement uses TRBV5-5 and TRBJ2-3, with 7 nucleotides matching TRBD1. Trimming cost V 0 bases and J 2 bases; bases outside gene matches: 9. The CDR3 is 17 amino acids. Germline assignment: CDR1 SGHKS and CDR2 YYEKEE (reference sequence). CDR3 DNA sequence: TGTGCCAGCAGCTTGGGGAGGACAGGATTGTCCACAGATACGCAGTATTTT. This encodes CASSLGRTGLSTDTQYF.

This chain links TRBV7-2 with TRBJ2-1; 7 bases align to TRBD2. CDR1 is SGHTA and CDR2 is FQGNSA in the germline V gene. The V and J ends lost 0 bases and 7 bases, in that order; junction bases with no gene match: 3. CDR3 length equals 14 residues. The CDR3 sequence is CASSLAGGRNEQFF. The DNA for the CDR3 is TGTGCCAGCAGCTTAGCGGGAGGGCGAAATGAGCAGTTCTTC.

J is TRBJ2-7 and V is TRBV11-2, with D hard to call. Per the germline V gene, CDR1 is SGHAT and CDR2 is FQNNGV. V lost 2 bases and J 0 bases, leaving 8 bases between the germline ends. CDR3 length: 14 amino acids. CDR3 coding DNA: TGTGCCAGCAGCTTATGGGTCCACTCCTACGAGCAGTACTTC. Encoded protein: CASSLWVHSYEQYF.

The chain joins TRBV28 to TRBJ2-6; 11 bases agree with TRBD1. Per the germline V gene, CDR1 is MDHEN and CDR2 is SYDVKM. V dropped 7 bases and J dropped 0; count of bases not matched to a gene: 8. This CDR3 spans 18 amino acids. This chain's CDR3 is CASMGQGVINSGANVLTF. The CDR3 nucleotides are TGTGCCAGCATGGGACAGGGGGTTATCAACTCTGGGGCCAACGTCCTGACTTTC.

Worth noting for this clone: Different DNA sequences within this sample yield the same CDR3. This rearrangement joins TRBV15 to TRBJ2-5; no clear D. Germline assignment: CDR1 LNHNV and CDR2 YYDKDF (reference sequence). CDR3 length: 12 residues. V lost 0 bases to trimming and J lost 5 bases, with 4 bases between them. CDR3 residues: CATSRDQETQYF. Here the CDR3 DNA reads TGTGCCACCAGCAGAGATCAGGAGACCCAGTACTTC.

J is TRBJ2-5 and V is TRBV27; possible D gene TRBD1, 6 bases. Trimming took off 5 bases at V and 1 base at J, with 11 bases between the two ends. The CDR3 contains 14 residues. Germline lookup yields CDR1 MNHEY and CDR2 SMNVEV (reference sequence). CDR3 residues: CASSLRTAQETQYF. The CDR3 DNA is TGTGCCAGCAGTCTTAGGACAGCCCAAGAGACCCAGTACTTC.

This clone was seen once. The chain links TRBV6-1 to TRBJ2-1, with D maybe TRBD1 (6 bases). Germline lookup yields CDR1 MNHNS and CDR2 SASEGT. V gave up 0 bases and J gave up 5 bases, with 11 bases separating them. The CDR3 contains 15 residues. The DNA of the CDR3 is TGTGCCAGCAGTGAAGCATGGGGGCTGCACAATGAGCAGTTCTTC. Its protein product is CASSEAWGLHNEQFF.

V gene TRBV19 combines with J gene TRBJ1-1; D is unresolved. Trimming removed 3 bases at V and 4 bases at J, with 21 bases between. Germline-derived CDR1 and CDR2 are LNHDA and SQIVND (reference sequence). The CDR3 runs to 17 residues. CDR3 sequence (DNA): TGTGCCAGTAGTATGCCCTCGGGAGCTGGGCGCGGCACTGAAGCTTTCTTT. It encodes CASSMPSGAGRGTEAFF.

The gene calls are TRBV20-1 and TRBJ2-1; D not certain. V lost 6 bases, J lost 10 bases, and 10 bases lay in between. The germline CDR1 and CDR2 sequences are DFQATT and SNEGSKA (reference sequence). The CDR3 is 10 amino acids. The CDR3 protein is CSASQPEQFF. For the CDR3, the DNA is TGCAGTGCGAGTCAGCCAGAGCAGTTCTTC.

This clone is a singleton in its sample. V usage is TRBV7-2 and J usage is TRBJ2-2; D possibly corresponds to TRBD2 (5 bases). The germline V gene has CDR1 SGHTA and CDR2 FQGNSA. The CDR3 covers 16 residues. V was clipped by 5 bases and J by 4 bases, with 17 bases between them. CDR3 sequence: CASSPRPGRVTGELFF. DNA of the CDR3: TGTGCCAGCAGCCCGCGACCTGGGAGAGTCACCGGGGAGCTGTTTTTT.

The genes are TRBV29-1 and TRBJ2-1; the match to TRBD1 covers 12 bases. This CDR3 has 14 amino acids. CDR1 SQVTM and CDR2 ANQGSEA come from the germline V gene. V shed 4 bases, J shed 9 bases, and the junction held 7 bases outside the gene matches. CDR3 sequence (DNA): TGCAGCGTTGCGCCCGGGACAGGGGGCGGTGAGCAGTTCTTC. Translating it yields CSVAPGTGGGEQFF.

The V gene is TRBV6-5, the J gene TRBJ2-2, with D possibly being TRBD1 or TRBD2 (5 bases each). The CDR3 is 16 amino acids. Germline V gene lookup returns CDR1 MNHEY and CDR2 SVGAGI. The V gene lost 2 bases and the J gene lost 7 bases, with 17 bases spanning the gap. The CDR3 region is CASSYVDPGTVGELFF. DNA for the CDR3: TGTGCCAGCAGTTACGTCGACCCCGGGACGGTCGGGGAGCTGTTTTTT.

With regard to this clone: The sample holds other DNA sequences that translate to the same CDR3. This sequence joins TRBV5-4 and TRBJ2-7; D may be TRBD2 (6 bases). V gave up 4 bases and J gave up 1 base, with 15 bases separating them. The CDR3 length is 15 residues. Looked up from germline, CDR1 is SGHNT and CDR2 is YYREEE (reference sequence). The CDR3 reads CASSLAAGPSYEQYF. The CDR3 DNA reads TGTGCCAGCAGCCTAGCAGCGGGTCCTTCCTACGAGCAGTACTTC.

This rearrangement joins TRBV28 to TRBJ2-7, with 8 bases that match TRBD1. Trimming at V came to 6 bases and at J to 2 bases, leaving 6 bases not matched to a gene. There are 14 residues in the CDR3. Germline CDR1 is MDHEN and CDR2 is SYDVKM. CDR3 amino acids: CASRGTGRTYEQYF. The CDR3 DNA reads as TGTGCCAGCAGGGGGACAGGCAGGACCTACGAGCAGTACTTC.

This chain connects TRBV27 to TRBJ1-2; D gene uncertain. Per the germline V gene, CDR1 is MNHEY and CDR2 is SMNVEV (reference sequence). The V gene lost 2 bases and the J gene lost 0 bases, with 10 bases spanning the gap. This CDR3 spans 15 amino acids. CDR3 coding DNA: TGTGCCAGCAGTTTAATCCGGGGAGCTAACTATGGCTACACCTTC. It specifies CASSLIRGANYGYTF.